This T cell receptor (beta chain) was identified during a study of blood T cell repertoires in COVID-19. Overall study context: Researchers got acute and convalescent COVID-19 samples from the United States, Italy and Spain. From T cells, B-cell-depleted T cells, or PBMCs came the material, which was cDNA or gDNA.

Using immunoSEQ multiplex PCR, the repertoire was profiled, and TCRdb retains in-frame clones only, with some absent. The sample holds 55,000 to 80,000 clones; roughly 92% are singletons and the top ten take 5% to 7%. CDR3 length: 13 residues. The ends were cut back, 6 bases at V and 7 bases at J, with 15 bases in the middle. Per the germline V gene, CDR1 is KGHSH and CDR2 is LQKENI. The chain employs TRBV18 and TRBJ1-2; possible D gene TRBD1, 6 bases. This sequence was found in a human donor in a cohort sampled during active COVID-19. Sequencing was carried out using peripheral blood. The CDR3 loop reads CASSSSGETGYTF. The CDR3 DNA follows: TGTGCCAGCTCCTCTTCAGGGGAAACTGGCTACACCTTC.